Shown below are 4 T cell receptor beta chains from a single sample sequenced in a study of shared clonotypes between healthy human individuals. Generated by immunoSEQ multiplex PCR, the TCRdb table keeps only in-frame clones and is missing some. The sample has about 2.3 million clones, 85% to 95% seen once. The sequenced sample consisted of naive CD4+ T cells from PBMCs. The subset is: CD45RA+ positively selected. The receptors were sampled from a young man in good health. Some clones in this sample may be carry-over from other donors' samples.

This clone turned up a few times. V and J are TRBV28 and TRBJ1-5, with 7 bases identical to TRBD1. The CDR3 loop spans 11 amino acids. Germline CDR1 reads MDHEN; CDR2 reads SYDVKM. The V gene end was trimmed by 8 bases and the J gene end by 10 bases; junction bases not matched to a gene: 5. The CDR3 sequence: CASAGGEPQHF. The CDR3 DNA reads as TGTGCCAGCGCAGGGGGGGAACCCCAGCATTTT.

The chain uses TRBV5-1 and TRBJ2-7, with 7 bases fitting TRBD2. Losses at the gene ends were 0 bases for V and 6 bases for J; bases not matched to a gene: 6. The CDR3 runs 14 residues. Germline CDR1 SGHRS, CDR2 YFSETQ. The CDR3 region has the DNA TGCGCCAGCAGCTTGGCCGTGACTAGCCCCGAGCAGTACTTC. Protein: CASSLAVTSPEQYF.

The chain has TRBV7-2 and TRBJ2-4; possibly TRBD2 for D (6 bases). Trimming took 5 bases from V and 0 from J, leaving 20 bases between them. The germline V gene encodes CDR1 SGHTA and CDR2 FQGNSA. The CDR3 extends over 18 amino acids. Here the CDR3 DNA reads TGTGCCAGCAGCACCCCACCATTGGCGGGACTAGCCAAAAACATTCAGTACTTC. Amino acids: CASSTPPLAGLAKNIQYF.

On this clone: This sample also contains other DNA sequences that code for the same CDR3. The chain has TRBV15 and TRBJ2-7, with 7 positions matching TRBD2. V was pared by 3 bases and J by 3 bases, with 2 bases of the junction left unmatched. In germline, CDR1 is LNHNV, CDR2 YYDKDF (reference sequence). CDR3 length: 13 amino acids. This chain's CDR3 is CATSRGGDYEQYF. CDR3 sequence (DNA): TGTGCCACCAGCAGGGGAGGGGACTACGAGCAGTACTTC.